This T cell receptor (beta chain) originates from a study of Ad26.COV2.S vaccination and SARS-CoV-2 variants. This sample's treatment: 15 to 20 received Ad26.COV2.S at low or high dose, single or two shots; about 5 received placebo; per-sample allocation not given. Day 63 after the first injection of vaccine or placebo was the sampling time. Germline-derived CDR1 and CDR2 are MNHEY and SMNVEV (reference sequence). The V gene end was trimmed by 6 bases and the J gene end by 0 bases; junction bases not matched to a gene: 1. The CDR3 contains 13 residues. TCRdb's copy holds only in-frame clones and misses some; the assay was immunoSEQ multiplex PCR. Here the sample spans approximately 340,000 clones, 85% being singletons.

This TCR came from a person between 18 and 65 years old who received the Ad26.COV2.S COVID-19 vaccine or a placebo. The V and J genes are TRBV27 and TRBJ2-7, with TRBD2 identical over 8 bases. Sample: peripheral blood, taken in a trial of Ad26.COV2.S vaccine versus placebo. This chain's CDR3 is CASRLAASYEQYF. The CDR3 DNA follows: TGTGCCAGCAGACTAGCGGCCTCCTACGAGCAGTACTTC.